This T cell receptor beta chain was sequenced during a study of glioma-infiltrating T cells after dendritic cell vaccination. Overall study: Samples are from glioblastoma patients in Phase I and II dendritic cell vaccine trials. Between about 2002 and 2013, patients got autologous tumor lysate-pulsed dendritic cell vaccines. General study points: Few patients contributed both blood and tumor specimens.

None of the glioblastoma patients had an isocitrate dehydrogenase mutation. CDR3 length: 18 amino acids. The V end was cut by 4 bases, the J end by 1 base, with 23 bases between. Germline V lookup: CDR1 SGHNT, CDR2 YYREEE (reference sequence). Profiled with immunoSEQ multiplex PCR; TCRdb holds only in-frame clones, not every one. The repertoire includes about 92,000 clones, under 90% of them detected once, and approximately 15% sits in the top ten. To note about this clone: Its antigen is as yet unknown.

This chain uses TRBV5-4 with TRBJ1-1; TRBD1 might be the D (6 bases). This specimen was blood, taken before dendritic cell vaccination. The sequence derives from a human donor with glioblastoma. CDR3: CASSPPSWGLQGNTEAFF. In DNA, the CDR3 is TGTGCCAGCAGCCCACCGTCGTGGGGGCTGCAAGGGAACACTGAAGCTTTCTTT.